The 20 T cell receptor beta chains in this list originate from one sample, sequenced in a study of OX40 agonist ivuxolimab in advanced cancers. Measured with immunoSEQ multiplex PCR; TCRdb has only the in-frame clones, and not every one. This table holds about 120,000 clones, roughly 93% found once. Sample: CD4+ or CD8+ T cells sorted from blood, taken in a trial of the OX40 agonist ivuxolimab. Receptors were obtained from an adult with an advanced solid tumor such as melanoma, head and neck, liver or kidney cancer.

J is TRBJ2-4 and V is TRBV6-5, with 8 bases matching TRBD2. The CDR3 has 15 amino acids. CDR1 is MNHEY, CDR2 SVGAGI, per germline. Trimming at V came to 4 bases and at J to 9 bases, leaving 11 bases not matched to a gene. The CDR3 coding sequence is TGTGCCAGCAGTTCCATAGAAGTCGGGAGGGGCATTCAGTACTTC. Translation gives CASSSIEVGRGIQYF.

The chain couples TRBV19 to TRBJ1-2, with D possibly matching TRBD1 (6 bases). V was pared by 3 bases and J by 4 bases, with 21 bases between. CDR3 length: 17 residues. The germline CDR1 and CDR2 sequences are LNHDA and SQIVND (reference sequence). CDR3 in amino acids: CASSIRFQALGGYGYTF. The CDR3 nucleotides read TGTGCCAGTAGTATCAGGTTCCAGGCCCTAGGGGGCTATGGCTACACCTTC.

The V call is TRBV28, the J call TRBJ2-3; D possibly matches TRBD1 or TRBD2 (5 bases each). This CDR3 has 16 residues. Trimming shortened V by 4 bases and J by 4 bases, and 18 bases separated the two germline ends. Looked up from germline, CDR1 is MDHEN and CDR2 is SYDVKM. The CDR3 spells CASSYFSLLGADTQYF. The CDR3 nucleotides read TGTGCCAGCAGTTACTTCTCTCTATTGGGGGCAGATACGCAGTATTTT.

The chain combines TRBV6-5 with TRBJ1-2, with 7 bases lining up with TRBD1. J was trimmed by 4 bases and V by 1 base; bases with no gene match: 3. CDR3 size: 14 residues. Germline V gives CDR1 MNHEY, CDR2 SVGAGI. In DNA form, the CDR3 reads TGTGCCAGCAGTTACTGGGACAGACGCTATGGCTACACCTTC. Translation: CASSYWDRRYGYTF.

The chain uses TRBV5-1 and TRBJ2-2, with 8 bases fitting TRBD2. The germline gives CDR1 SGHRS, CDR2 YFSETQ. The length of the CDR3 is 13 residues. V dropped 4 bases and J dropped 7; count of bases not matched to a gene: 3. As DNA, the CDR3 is TGCGCCAGCAGCCCGCGGGGGGTCGGGGAGCTGTTTTTT. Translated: CASSPRGVGELFF.

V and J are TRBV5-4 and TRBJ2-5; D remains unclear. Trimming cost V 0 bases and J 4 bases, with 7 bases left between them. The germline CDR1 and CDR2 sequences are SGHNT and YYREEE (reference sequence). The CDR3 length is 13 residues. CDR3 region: CASSLGPGETQYF. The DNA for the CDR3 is TGTGCCAGCAGCTTGGGGCCGGGAGAGACCCAGTACTTC.

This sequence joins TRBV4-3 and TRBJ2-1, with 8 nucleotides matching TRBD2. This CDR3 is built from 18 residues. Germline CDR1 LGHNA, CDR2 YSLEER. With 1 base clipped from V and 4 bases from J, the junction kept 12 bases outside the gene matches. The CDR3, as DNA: TGCGCCAGCAGCCAAGGGCCCGGAGGTGGCGGGAGGTACAATGAGCAGTTCTTC. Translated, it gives CASSQGPGGGGRYNEQFF.

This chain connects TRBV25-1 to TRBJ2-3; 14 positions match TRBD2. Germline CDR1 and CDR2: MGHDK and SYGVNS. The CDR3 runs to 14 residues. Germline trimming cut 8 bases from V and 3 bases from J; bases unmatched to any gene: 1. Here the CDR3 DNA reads TGTGCCAGCCGACTAGCGGGGGGGACAGATACGCAGTATTTT. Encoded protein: CASRLAGGTDTQYF. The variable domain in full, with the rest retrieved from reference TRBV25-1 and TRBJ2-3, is EADIYQTPRYLVIGTGKKITLECSQTMGHDKMYWYQQDPGMELHLIHYSYGVNSTEKGDLSSESTVSRIRTEHFPLTLESARPSHTSQYLCASRLAGGTDTQYFGPGTRLTVL.

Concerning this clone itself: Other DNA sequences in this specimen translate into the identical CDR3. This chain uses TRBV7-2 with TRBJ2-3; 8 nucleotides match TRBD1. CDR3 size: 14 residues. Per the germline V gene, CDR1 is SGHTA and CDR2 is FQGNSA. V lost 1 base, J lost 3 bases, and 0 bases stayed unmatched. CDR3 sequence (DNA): TGTGCCAGCAGCTTAGACAGGGGGACAGATACGCAGTATTTT. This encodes CASSLDRGTDTQYF.

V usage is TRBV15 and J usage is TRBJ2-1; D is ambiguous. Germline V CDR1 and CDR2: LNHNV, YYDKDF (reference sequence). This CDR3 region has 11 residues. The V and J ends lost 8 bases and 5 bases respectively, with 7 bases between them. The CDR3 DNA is TGTGCCACCCCGGATGACAATGAGCAGTTCTTC. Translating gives CATPDDNEQFF.

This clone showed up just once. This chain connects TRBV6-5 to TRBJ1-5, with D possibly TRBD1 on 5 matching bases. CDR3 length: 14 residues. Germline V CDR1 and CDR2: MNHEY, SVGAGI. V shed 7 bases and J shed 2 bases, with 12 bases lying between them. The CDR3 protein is CASKQDGGNQPQHF. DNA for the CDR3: TGTGCCAGCAAACAGGACGGGGGCAATCAGCCCCAGCATTTT.

CDR3 nucleotide sequence: TGTGCCAGCAGTGAAGCTCCTACCTATGGCTACACCTTC. It is translated as CASSEAPTYGYTF. J is TRBJ1-2 and V is TRBV2; the D is unclear. This CDR3 has 13 amino acids. Germline V gives CDR1 SNHLY, CDR2 FYNNEI. The V gene lost 0 bases and the J gene lost 4 bases, with 6 bases spanning the gap.

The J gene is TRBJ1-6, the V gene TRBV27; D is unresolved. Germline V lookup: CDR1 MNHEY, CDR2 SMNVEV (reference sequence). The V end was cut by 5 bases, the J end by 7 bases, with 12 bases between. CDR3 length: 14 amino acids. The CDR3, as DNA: TGTGCCAGCAGTACCCCAGTGGTCAATTCACCCCTCCACTTT. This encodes CASSTPVVNSPLHF.

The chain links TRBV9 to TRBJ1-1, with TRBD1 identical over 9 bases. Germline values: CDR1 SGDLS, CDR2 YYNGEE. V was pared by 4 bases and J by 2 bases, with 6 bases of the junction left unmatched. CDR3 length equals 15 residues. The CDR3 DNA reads TGTGCCAGCAGCTCACAGGGGGCTACAAACACTGAAGCTTTCTTT. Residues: CASSSQGATNTEAFF.

CDR3 amino acids: CASSPSPDQPQHF. CDR3 nucleotides: TGTGCCAGCAGCCCTAGCCCCGATCAGCCCCAGCATTTT. This chain uses TRBV9 with TRBJ1-5, with D hard to call. V lost 4 bases and J 5 bases, leaving 10 bases between the germline ends. Germline lookup yields CDR1 SGDLS and CDR2 YYNGEE. CDR3 size: 13 residues.

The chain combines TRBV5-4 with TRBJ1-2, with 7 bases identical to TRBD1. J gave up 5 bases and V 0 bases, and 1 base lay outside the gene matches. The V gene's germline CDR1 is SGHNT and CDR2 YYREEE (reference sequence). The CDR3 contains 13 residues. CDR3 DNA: TGTGCCAGCAGCTTGGAGACAGGGTATGGCTACACCTTC. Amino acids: CASSLETGYGYTF.

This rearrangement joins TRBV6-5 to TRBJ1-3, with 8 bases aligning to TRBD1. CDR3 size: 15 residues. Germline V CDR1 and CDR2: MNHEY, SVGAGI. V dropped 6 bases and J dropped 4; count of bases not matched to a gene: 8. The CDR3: CASRGTGQGGNTIYF. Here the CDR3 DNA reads TGTGCCAGCAGGGGGACAGGCCAGGGGGGAAACACCATATATTTT.

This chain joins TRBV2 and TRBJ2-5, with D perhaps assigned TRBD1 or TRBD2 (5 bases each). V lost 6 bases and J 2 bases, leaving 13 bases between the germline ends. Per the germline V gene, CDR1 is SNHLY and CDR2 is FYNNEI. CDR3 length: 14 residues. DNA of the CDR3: TGTGCCAGCAGGGGGGACCGTCAACAAGAGACCCAGTACTTC. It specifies CASRGDRQQETQYF.

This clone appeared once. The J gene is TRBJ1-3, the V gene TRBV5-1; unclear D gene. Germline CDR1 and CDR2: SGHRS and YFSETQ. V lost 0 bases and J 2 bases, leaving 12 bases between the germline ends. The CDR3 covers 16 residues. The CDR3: CASSLVTAGAGNTIYF. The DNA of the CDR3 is TGCGCCAGCAGCTTGGTCACAGCTGGAGCTGGAAACACCATATATTTT.

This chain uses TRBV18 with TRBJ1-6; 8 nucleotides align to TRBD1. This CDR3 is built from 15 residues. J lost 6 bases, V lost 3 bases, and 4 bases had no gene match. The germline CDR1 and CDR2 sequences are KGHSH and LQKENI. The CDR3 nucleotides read TGTGCCAGCTCACCCGGGACAGGAGGTAATTCACCCCTCCACTTT. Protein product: CASSPGTGGNSPLHF.